Following are 13 T cell receptor beta chains from one sample sequenced in a study of cytomegalovirus exposure and HLA in healthy donors (dated by TCRdb to the late 2010s). The library relied on the immunoSEQ multiplex PCR assay. A mixture of 60 forward primers for TCR Vbeta segments and 13 reverse primers for TCR Jbeta segments was used in the multiplex PCR. The clones in this table, taken by TCRdb from immuneACCESS, are in-frame only. Not every clone is retained; where verified, under half of the shortfall comes from an unresolved V gene, and the cause of the rest is unknown. Counted in this sample were approximately 30,000 clones; about 63% of them appeared once. The ten largest clones represent about a fifth of the sample. The specimen was PBMCs. These receptor sequences come from a man aged 45-65 years in good health and CMV-seropositive.

The gene calls are TRBV4-1 and TRBJ1-2; no definite D call. Germline CDR1 MGHRA, CDR2 YSYEKL. V gave up 3 bases and J gave up 1 base, with 15 bases separating them. The CDR3 totals 16 residues. The chain's CDR3 is CASSHFGGQVNYGYTF. The CDR3 DNA sequence: TGCGCCAGCAGCCATTTTGGTGGGCAGGTTAACTATGGCTACACCTTC.

The CDR3 loop reads CASSKQGHTEAFF. Written as DNA, the CDR3 is TGTGCCAGCAGCAAACAGGGACACACTGAAGCTTTCTTT. The rearrangement joins TRBV9 to TRBJ1-1; tentatively, D is TRBD1 (6 bases). CDR1 is SGDLS, CDR2 YYNGEE, per germline. V was trimmed by 4 bases and J by 3 bases, leaving 10 bases between them. CDR3 length: 13 residues.

The gene calls are TRBV18 and TRBJ1-1; D gene ambiguous. Trimming cost V 4 bases and J 5 bases, with 8 bases left between them. The CDR3 runs 12 residues. The germline gives CDR1 KGHSH, CDR2 LQKENI. The CDR3 nucleotides are TGTGCCAGCTCACGGACTGGGACTGAAGCTTTCTTT. Protein sequence: CASSRTGTEAFF.

The rearrangement joins TRBV18 to TRBJ2-7; 10 bases line up with TRBD2. V trimming: 5 bases; J trimming: 2 bases; junction bases outside the gene matches: 6. The CDR3 covers 15 residues. In germline, CDR1 is KGHSH, CDR2 LQKENI. As DNA, the CDR3 is TGTGCCAGCTCAACCGGACTAGCGGATGCCTACGAGCAGTACTTC. This encodes CASSTGLADAYEQYF.

V usage is TRBV30 and J usage is TRBJ2-5, with a tentative D call TRBD2 (6 bases). Germline CDR1 is GTSNPN and CDR2 is SVGIG (reference sequence). Trimming stripped 2 bases from V and 3 bases from J, with 13 bases between. This CDR3 is 14 amino acids long. CDR3 sequence: CAWSQNSGKETQYF. In DNA, the CDR3 is TGTGCCTGGAGTCAAAATAGCGGAAAAGAGACCCAGTACTTC.

The chain recombines TRBV7-6 with TRBJ1-5; D call uncertain. Trimming took off 5 bases at V and 5 bases at J, with 7 bases between the two ends. This CDR3 is built from 12 residues. Germline V lookup: CDR1 SGHVS, CDR2 FNYEAQ. Here the CDR3 DNA reads TGTGCCAGCAGCCACGGGGATCAGCCCCAGCATTTT. Its translation: CASSHGDQPQHF.

Here the CDR3 reads CASSRQGYRQPQHF. DNA of the CDR3: TGTGCCAGCAGCAGACAGGGGTACCGTCAGCCCCAGCATTTT. J is TRBJ1-5 and V is TRBV2; 8 bases fit TRBD1. V trimming: 6 bases; J trimming: 6 bases; junction bases outside the gene matches: 7. Germline V gene data show CDR1 as SNHLY and CDR2 as FYNNEI. CDR3 length equals 14 residues.

This clone turned up a few times. The chain couples TRBV29-1 to TRBJ1-3; D uncertain. Trimming took 7 bases from V and 0 from J, leaving 7 bases between them. The CDR3 has 12 amino acids. CDR1 is SQVTM, CDR2 ANQGSEA, per germline. The CDR3 spells CSAESSGNTIYF. In DNA form, the CDR3 reads TGCAGCGCCGAGTCCTCTGGAAACACCATATATTTT.

This clone appeared a single time. This chain uses TRBV28 with TRBJ1-5; D possibly corresponds to TRBD1 (6 bases). Trimming removed 5 bases from V and 3 bases from J, with 14 bases in between. This CDR3 region has 15 residues. Germline loops: CDR1 MDHEN, CDR2 SYDVKM. For the CDR3, the DNA is TGTGCCAGCAGTCGGTTAGGACAGCTCAATCAGCCCCAGCATTTT. Translation gives CASSRLGQLNQPQHF.

The table lists this clone with a few counts. This chain uses TRBV2 with TRBJ1-5, with D unresolved. V was trimmed by 7 bases and J by 0 bases, leaving 7 bases between them. The CDR3 is 13 residues long. Germline loops: CDR1 SNHLY, CDR2 FYNNEI. Here the CDR3 reads CASIRDSNQPQHF. CDR3 DNA: TGTGCCAGCATCCGGGATAGCAATCAGCCCCAGCATTTT.

J is TRBJ2-7 and V is TRBV6-5, with D maybe TRBD2 (6 bases). Deletions cut 8 bases from V and 3 bases from J, with 20 bases between. In germline, CDR1 is MNHEY, CDR2 SVGAGI. The CDR3 runs 15 residues. The CDR3 bases are TGTGCCAGCGAGCCCGTTGGAGGGTCTGGCTACGAGCAGTACTTC. This gives the protein CASEPVGGSGYEQYF.

The rearrangement links TRBV2 to TRBJ2-5; D is perhaps TRBD1 (5 bases). The CDR3 is 16 residues long. Between the trimmed V and J ends, which lost 1 base and 1 base, there was a span of 13 bases. CDR1 SNHLY and CDR2 FYNNEI come from the germline V gene. The CDR3 bases are TGTGCCAGCAGTGAAGGGGGCAGGGCGACCCAAGAGACCCAGTACTTC. It is translated as CASSEGGRATQETQYF.

The V gene is TRBV6-1, the J gene TRBJ2-7; D gene uncertain. V lost 2 bases to trimming and J lost 5 bases, with 13 bases between them. CDR3 length equals 14 residues. CDR1 MNHNS and CDR2 SASEGT come from the germline V gene. The CDR3, as DNA: TGTGCCAGCAGTGAACAGACAACCCCAGACGAGCAGTACTTC. This translates into CASSEQTTPDEQYF.